This TCR beta chain appears in the sequencing data of a study of blood T cell repertoires in COVID-19 (dated by TCRdb to 2019 to 2021). With respect to the entire study: Samples covering the acute and convalescent phases of COVID-19 were provided by collaborators in the United States, Italy and Spain. The material from the prospective study consisted of cDNA or gDNA derived from T cells, B-cell-depleted T cells, or PBMCs. Subjects who had been exposed to COVID-19, were actively infected with it, or had recovered from it provided the deeply sampled blood TCRbeta repertoires that made up the dataset. The repertoires were released in a freely available public database meant as a resource for research on the immune response to SARS-CoV-2. The samples were drawn from the first 160 participants of the ongoing ImmuneRACE study and from under 1,500 subjects provided by 6 global collaborators. The sample metadata nearly always contained a de-identified subject ID, COVID-19 status, age in years and sex. HLA class I and class II types, where available, came from metadata supplied by the sample provider rather than from assay-based typing.

TCRbeta CDR3 regions were amplified from genomic DNA using the immunoSEQ Assay, a bias-controlled multiplex PCR. The paper's processing steps were these. Nucleated cell counts per sample were estimated from amplification of reference gene primers within the assay. Sequence reads were collapsed and filtered to measure the absolute abundance of every unique TCRbeta CDR3 rearrangement. Productive Simpson clonality was computed per sample as the square root of Simpson's diversity index over productive rearrangements. Sourced from immuneACCESS, this table was stored by TCRdb with only in-frame sequences that have V and J called. A share of the clones is absent; for the studies checked, an unresolved V gene accounts for under half, and the remainder has no known explanation. V and J calls and clone size follow that table, whereas D and trimming were derived from the DNA. The sample table records about 140,000 clones; roughly 84% of these occur just once. About 8.9% of the sample lies in the top ten.

The research as a whole found: The quantity of clinical and demographic metadata differed by source and by participant and was supplied without curation.

Including the terminal cysteine and phenylalanine, the CDR3 comprises 15 residues. Only CDR3 DNA is held: 45 bases, read in frame from base 1. Per the germline V gene (reference sequence), LNHNV is the CDR1 and YYDKDF is the CDR2. Trimming at the junction amounts to 1 base on V and 7 bases on J, and the germline ends lie 13 bases apart. With regard to this clone: Its antigen is currently not known. Within one base of it there is no much larger clone, and no base qualities were kept.

One collaborating source in Seattle enrolled patients during active infection and followed them longitudinally through the course of disease. Collaborating institutions collected whole blood in K2EDTA tubes following their own protocols. For TCRbeta analysis, collaborators shipped samples in one of three forms: frozen whole blood, isolated PBMCs, or DNA extracted from either of those sample types. Sequenced: peripheral blood. Recombination linked TRBV15 to TRBJ1-4; TRBD1 is perhaps the D gene, given 5 matching bases. The TCR comes from a man under 40 with COVID-19, enrolled during active disease. The CDR3 region has the sequence CATSRVREGSEKLFF. The sequence in DNA is TGTGCCACCAGCAGAGTCAGGGAGGGCTCTGAAAAACTGTTTTTT.